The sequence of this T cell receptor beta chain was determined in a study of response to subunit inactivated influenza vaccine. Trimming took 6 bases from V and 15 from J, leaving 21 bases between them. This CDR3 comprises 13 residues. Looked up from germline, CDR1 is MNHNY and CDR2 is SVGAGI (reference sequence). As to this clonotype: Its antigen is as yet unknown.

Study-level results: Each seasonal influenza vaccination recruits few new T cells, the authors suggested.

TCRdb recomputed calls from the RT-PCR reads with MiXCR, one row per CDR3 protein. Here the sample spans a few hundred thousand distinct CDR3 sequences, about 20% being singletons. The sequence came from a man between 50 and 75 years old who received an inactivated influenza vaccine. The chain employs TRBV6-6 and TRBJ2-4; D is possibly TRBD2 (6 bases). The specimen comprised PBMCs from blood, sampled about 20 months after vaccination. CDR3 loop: CASRVAEPPRWYF. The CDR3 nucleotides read TGTGCCAGCAGGGTAGCGGAGCCCCCACGCTGGTACTTC.